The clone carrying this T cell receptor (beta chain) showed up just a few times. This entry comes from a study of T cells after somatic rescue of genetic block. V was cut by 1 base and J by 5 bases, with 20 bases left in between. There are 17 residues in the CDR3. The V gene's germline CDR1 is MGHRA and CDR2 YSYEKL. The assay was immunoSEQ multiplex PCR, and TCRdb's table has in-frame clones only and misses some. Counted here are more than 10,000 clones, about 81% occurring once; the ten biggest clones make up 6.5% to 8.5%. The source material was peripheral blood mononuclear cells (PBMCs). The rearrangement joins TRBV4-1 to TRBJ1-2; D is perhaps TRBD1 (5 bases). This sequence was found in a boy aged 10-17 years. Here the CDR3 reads CASSQGAGSARVYGYTF. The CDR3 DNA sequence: TGCGCCAGCAGCCAAGGAGCAGGGTCCGCTCGGGTTTATGGCTACACCTTC.